This T cell receptor beta chain stems from a study of T cell responses to AZD1222 COVID-19 vaccine. Whole-study results and caveats: Spike-specific TCR breadth and depth rose after two AZD1222 doses.

To note about this clone: Antigen unknown.

V trimming: 2 bases; J trimming: 0 bases; junction bases outside the gene matches: 12. The CDR3 is made up of 18 amino acids. Looked up from germline, CDR1 is SGHKS and CDR2 is YYEKEE (reference sequence). The data were produced by immunoSEQ multiplex PCR, yet TCRdb's version contains in-frame clones alone and is incomplete. The repertoire holds 140,000 to 150,000 clones, with 70% to 90% as singletons. The gene calls are TRBV5-5 and TRBJ1-2, with 8 positions matching TRBD1. Sample: peripheral blood, taken on day 0 of AZD1222 vaccination. The origin of this receptor is an adult in good health. CDR3 sequence (DNA): TGTGCCAGCAGCTTAGGCCAGGGGGCTTGGGGGACTAACTATGGCTACACCTTC. Amino acid sequence: CASSLGQGAWGTNYGYTF.